What follows are 27 T cell receptor beta chains derived from one specimen sequenced in a study of T cell clonotyping in hematopoietic cell transplantation. Generated by immunoSEQ multiplex PCR, the TCRdb table keeps only in-frame clones and is missing some. The data show about 18,000 clones, roughly 91% seen once. Specimen: peripheral blood mononuclear cells. These receptors came from a middle-aged man in good health. Some clones in this sample may be carry-over from other donors' samples.

V gene TRBV27 combines with J gene TRBJ1-5; TRBD1 matches at 7 bases. Germline-derived CDR1 and CDR2 are MNHEY and SMNVEV (reference sequence). V shed 4 bases, J shed 7 bases, and the junction held 7 bases outside the gene matches. The CDR3 runs 14 residues. CDR3 in amino acids: CASSSGQAWQPQHF. The CDR3 DNA reads as TGTGCCAGCAGTTCCGGACAGGCATGGCAGCCCCAGCATTTT.

The chain links TRBV30 to TRBJ1-4, with D hard to call. Trimming cost V 2 bases and J 5 bases, with 12 bases left between them. This CDR3 region has 14 residues. Germline CDR1 reads GTSNPN; CDR2 reads SVGIG (reference sequence). The CDR3 region has the DNA TGTGCCTGGAGTACCCCCGACGGGAATGAAAAACTGTTTTTT. Its protein is CAWSTPDGNEKLFF.

The V call is TRBV5-5, the J call TRBJ2-2; D not certain. CDR3 length: 17 amino acids. Germline CDR1 is SGHKS and CDR2 is YYEKEE (reference sequence). Trimming pared 0 bases from V and 1 base from J, leaving 13 bases between. CDR3 sequence (DNA): TGTGCCAGCAGCTTGGGGGTCGCCCCTGGGAACACCGGGGAGCTGTTTTTT. This sequence encodes CASSLGVAPGNTGELFF.

The chain combines TRBV11-2 with TRBJ2-7; the D gene is possibly TRBD2 (7 bases). The CDR3 length is 16 residues. The V and J ends lost 5 bases and 1 base respectively, with 18 bases between them. Germline V gives CDR1 SGHAT, CDR2 FQNNGV. The CDR3 protein is CASSPLGGPASYEQYF. CDR3 in DNA: TGTGCCAGCAGCCCCTTGGGGGGGCCCGCATCCTACGAGCAGTACTTC.

The V call is TRBV7-2, the J call TRBJ1-3; a weak D match, TRBD1 (5 bases). The V and J ends lost 6 bases and 0 bases respectively, with 6 bases between them. The V gene's germline CDR1 is SGHTA and CDR2 FQGNSA. CDR3 length equals 13 residues. CDR3 in DNA: TGTGCCAGCAGTGGGGGCTCTGGAAACACCATATATTTT. This gives the protein CASSGGSGNTIYF.

The chain combines TRBV6-1 with TRBJ1-2; D gene ambiguous. Germline assignment: CDR1 MNHNS and CDR2 SASEGT. The V gene lost 3 bases and the J gene lost 4 bases, with 9 bases spanning the gap. The CDR3 sequence is 13 residues long. CDR3 nucleotides: TGTGCCAGCAGTGAGAGGCAAAGCTATGGCTACACCTTC. Its protein product is CASSERQSYGYTF.

The rearrangement joins TRBV4-1 to TRBJ2-1; the match to TRBD2 covers 7 bases. J gave up 3 bases and V 4 bases, and 6 bases lay outside the gene matches. The CDR3 is made up of 15 amino acids. Germline values: CDR1 MGHRA, CDR2 YSYEKL. DNA of the CDR3: TGCGCCAGCAGCCCCCTGGCGGGAGACTACAATGAGCAGTTCTTC. Amino acid sequence: CASSPLAGDYNEQFF.

J is TRBJ2-1 and V is TRBV11-1, with a tentative D call TRBD2 (7 bases). V was clipped by 0 bases and J by 2 bases, with 14 bases between them. Germline CDR1 and CDR2: SGHAT and FQDESV (reference sequence). This CDR3 spans 17 amino acids. CDR3 nucleotide sequence: TGTGCCAGCAGCTTAGCCATTGGGGGGGCCACCTACAATGAGCAGTTCTTC. Protein sequence: CASSLAIGGATYNEQFF.

This chain connects TRBV6-1 to TRBJ2-6, with D perhaps matching TRBD1 or TRBD2 (5 bases each). The ends were cut back, 4 bases at V and 1 base at J, with 11 bases in the middle. CDR1 and CDR2 (germline): MNHNS, SASEGT. The CDR3 has 16 residues. CDR3: CASSGGRKSGANVLTF. CDR3 DNA: TGTGCCAGCAGTGGGGGACGTAAATCTGGGGCCAACGTCCTGACTTTC.

V gene TRBV19 combines with J gene TRBJ1-5; a weak D match, TRBD1 (6 bases). CDR3 length equals 15 residues. Germline lookup yields CDR1 LNHDA and CDR2 SQIVND (reference sequence). Trimming removed 2 bases from V and 3 bases from J, with 11 bases in between. The CDR3 loop reads CASSILDSPNQPQHF. The CDR3 coding sequence is TGTGCCAGTAGTATACTGGACAGCCCCAATCAGCCCCAGCATTTT.

V and J are TRBV5-1 and TRBJ2-5; weak D call: TRBD2 (6 bases). The CDR3 length is 13 residues. Between the trimmed V and J ends, which lost 1 base and 3 bases, there was a span of 7 bases. Germline V gene lookup returns CDR1 SGHRS and CDR2 YFSETQ. The CDR3 region is CASSLPGEETQYF. The DNA of the CDR3 is TGCGCCAGCAGCTTGCCGGGAGAAGAGACCCAGTACTTC.

The CDR3 coding sequence is TGCAGCGTTGGACAGAATGAGCAGTTCTTC. Translation gives CSVGQNEQFF. J is TRBJ2-1 and V is TRBV29-1; D perhaps matches TRBD1 (5 bases). This CDR3 is built from 10 residues. Germline-derived CDR1 and CDR2 are SQVTM and ANQGSEA. Trimming removed 4 bases at V and 7 bases at J, with 5 bases between.

This chain joins TRBV25-1 and TRBJ2-7; 11 bases align to TRBD2. J gave up 3 bases and V 7 bases, and 2 bases lay outside the gene matches. Germline V gene sequence: CDR1 MGHDK, CDR2 SYGVNS. This CDR3 has 13 residues. As DNA, the CDR3 is TGTGCCAGCAAAGGGACTAGCGGCTACGAGCAGTACTTC. Protein: CASKGTSGYEQYF.

The chain links TRBV4-1 to TRBJ1-1, with no clear D. The CDR3 totals 15 residues. The V end lost 1 base, the J end lost 0 bases, and 9 bases lay between the germline ends. The germline V gene encodes CDR1 MGHRA and CDR2 YSYEKL. For the CDR3, the DNA is TGCGCCAGCAGCCAAGCGGCAGCAATGAACACTGAAGCTTTCTTT. Residues: CASSQAAAMNTEAFF.

The chain links TRBV2 to TRBJ2-7; 11 bases agree with TRBD1. The V segment lost 7 bases and the J segment 6 bases; nucleotides outside the gene matches: 8. The CDR3 consists of 14 residues. Per the germline V gene, CDR1 is SNHLY and CDR2 is FYNNEI. The chain's CDR3 is CASKVDRGRGEQYF. CDR3 sequence (DNA): TGTGCCAGCAAAGTGGACAGGGGGCGCGGCGAGCAGTACTTC.

This rearrangement joins TRBV30 to TRBJ2-3; D remains ambiguous. Trimming took 0 bases from V and 0 from J, leaving 13 bases between them. The CDR3 is made up of 16 amino acids. Germline CDR1 and CDR2: GTSNPN and SVGIG (reference sequence). Here the CDR3 DNA reads TGTGCCTGGAGTGTGGCAGGCCGGATAAGCACAGATACGCAGTATTTT. Its translation is CAWSVAGRISTDTQYF. The full variable domain, in which reference TRBV30 and TRBJ2-3 provide the parts outside the CDR3, is SQTIHQWPATLVQPVGSPLSLECTVEGTSNPNLYWYRQAAGRGLQLLFYSVGIGQISSEVPQNLSASRPQDRQFILSSKKLLLSDSGFYLCAWSVAGRISTDTQYFGPGTRLTVL.

This chain uses TRBV12-5 with TRBJ2-5; TRBD2 agrees at 8 bases. Trimming removed 5 bases from V and 4 bases from J; junction bases left unmatched: 9. The CDR3 sequence is 15 residues long. The germline CDR1 and CDR2 sequences are LGHNT and FRNRAP. Written as DNA, the CDR3 is TGTGCTAGTGGTCCCCCTGGGACTAGTTTAGAGACCCAGTACTTC. The encoded protein is CASGPPGTSLETQYF.

V gene TRBV28 combines with J gene TRBJ2-7; D is tentatively TRBD1 or TRBD2 (6 bases each). The V and J ends lost 7 bases and 6 bases respectively, with 16 bases between them. Germline V gene data show CDR1 as MDHEN and CDR2 as SYDVKM. CDR3 length: 13 residues. The DNA for the CDR3 is TGTGCCAGCACCCCCGGGGGCGGTGGCGAGCAGTACTTC. Encoded protein: CASTPGGGGEQYF.

The J gene is TRBJ2-7, the V gene TRBV6-1, with TRBD1 as a possible D gene (6 bases). The germline gives CDR1 MNHNS, CDR2 SASEGT. The CDR3 is 12 residues long. V lost 6 bases and J lost 3, with 9 bases in between. This CDR3 reads CASRKDSYEQYF. The CDR3 nucleotides are TGTGCCAGCAGGAAGGACAGCTACGAGCAGTACTTC.

This chain uses TRBV7-3 with TRBJ2-1, with TRBD1 matching over 9 bases. V lost 5 bases, J lost 3 bases, and 5 bases stayed unmatched. CDR1 SGHTA and CDR2 FQGTGA come from the germline V gene. The CDR3 is 15 residues long. The CDR3 nucleotides are TGTGCCAGCAGCATCGGGACAGGGCGCTACAATGAGCAGTTCTTC. Encoded protein: CASSIGTGRYNEQFF.

This chain uses TRBV6-1 with TRBJ1-5, with 10 bases fitting TRBD1. The CDR3 runs to 15 residues. CDR1 and CDR2 from the germline V gene are MNHNS and SASEGT. J lost 3 bases, V lost 6 bases, and 5 bases had no gene match. The CDR3 loop is CASRRQGAINQPQHF. The CDR3 nucleotides are TGTGCCAGCAGGCGACAGGGGGCAATCAATCAGCCCCAGCATTTT.

The chain is built from TRBV19 and TRBJ2-7; D is unresolved. From germline, CDR1 is LNHDA and CDR2 SQIVND (reference sequence). CDR3 size: 12 residues. The germline V and J ends were trimmed by 0 bases and 2 bases, with 2 bases remaining between them. The CDR3 coding sequence is TGTGCCAGTAGTATAGAGCCCTACGAGCAGTACTTC. Translation: CASSIEPYEQYF.

The CDR3 here is CASSFSGYGSPSQTQYF. DNA for the CDR3: TGTGCCAGCAGCTTTAGTGGGTACGGGAGCCCTTCGCAGACCCAGTACTTC. The chain links TRBV11-2 to TRBJ2-5, with D maybe TRBD2 (6 bases). Trimming removed 3 bases at V and 6 bases at J, with 23 bases between. The V gene's germline CDR1 is SGHAT and CDR2 FQNNGV. CDR3 length: 17 residues.

The chain uses TRBV25-1 and TRBJ1-6; 7 nucleotides align to TRBD1. This CDR3 is built from 14 residues. V shed 3 bases, J shed 7 bases, and the junction held 3 bases outside the gene matches. CDR1 and CDR2 (germline): MGHDK, SYGVNS. DNA of the CDR3: TGTGCCAGCAGTGATACAGGGGTAAATTCACCCCTCCACTTT. Translated, it gives CASSDTGVNSPLHF.

This clone was counted a few times. The chain combines TRBV30 with TRBJ1-6; the D gene is possibly TRBD1 (5 bases). The CDR3 covers 17 residues. The germline V gene encodes CDR1 GTSNPN and CDR2 SVGIG (reference sequence). Between the trimmed V and J ends, which lost 4 bases and 2 bases, there was a span of 18 bases. Here the CDR3 reads CAWTPGGVGTYNSPLHF. In nucleotides, the CDR3 is TGTGCCTGGACCCCCGGAGGGGTGGGGACCTATAATTCACCCCTCCACTTT.

The genes are TRBV5-1 and TRBJ2-5, with 8 bases that match TRBD1. The trim removed 3 bases at V and 5 bases at J, leaving 9 bases unmatched. Per germline, CDR1 SGHRS and CDR2 YFSETQ. CDR3 length: 15 amino acids. The CDR3 DNA reads as TGCGCCAGCAGCTCAACCGGGACAGGCGGGGAGACCCAGTACTTC. This gives the protein CASSSTGTGGETQYF.

The chain combines TRBV7-3 with TRBJ1-1, with 8 bases identical to TRBD1. Trimming took 2 bases from V and 1 from J; bases not matched to a gene: 3. CDR1 is SGHTA and CDR2 is FQGTGA in the germline V gene. The CDR3 loop spans 15 amino acids. CDR3 nucleotides: TGTGCCAGCAGCTTATTAGGACAGGGGAACACTGAAGCTTTCTTT. Protein: CASSLLGQGNTEAFF.